Given below is one TCR beta chain in context. Its target is not known. Measured with immunoSEQ multiplex PCR; TCRdb has only the in-frame clones, and not every one. The table shows more than 7,500 clones, with about three quarters occurring only once. The sample belongs to a study of immune evolution from preneoplasia to lung adenocarcinoma. Germline V gene data show CDR1 as SGHVS and CDR2 as FQNEAQ. V dropped 0 bases and J dropped 9 bases, with 15 bases sitting between them. CDR3 length: 14 amino acids. General study results and limits: Later-stage lesions appeared to have more T cells, more diversity, less clonality.

This TCR was recovered from a person between 65 and 80 years old with lung adenocarcinoma. Some clones in this sample may be carry-over from other donors' samples. The gene calls are TRBV7-8 and TRBJ2-7, with TRBD1 as a possible D gene (5 bases). The sample was FFPE minimally invasive lung adenocarcinoma tissue. The CDR3 nucleotides are TGTGCCAGCAGCTTAGCGGGGCCGACCTCGGCGCAGTACTTC. Its translation is CASSLAGPTSAQYF.